The 3 T cell receptor beta chains listed next were all sequenced from one sample in a study of cytomegalovirus exposure and HLA in healthy donors. It was with 60 Vbeta and 13 Jbeta primers that the PCR ran. Profiled with immunoSEQ multiplex PCR; TCRdb holds only in-frame clones, not every one. The repertoire holds 110,000 to 150,000 clones, with more than 80% as singletons. Source material: PBMCs. All receptors come from a woman aged 40-49 years in good health and CMV-seropositive.

This sequence joins TRBV28 and TRBJ2-7; D may be TRBD1 (6 bases). Germline values: CDR1 MDHEN, CDR2 SYDVKM. V was pared by 4 bases and J by 0 bases, with 10 bases between. CDR3 length equals 14 residues. CDR3 coding DNA: TGTGCCAGCAGTTCAGGGGCAGCCTCCTACGAGCAGTACTTC. It encodes CASSSGAASYEQYF.

J is TRBJ2-2 and V is TRBV28; 14 bases match TRBD2. V was clipped by 7 bases and J by 10 bases; unmatched bases: 11. The CDR3 extends over 16 amino acids. CDR1 and CDR2 from the germline V gene are MDHEN and SYDVKM. The CDR3 DNA is TGTGCCAGCACCTCTCGACTAGCGGGAGGGCCGGTGGAGCTGTTTTTT. This encodes CASTSRLAGGPVELFF.

The rearrangement uses TRBV28 and TRBJ2-3, with TRBD1 matching 8 bases. The CDR3 sequence is 14 residues long. J gave up 4 bases and V 2 bases, and 2 bases lay outside the gene matches. Germline V gene data show CDR1 as MDHEN and CDR2 as SYDVKM. The chain's CDR3 is CASSLLQGADTQYF. The CDR3 DNA is TGTGCCAGCAGTTTACTACAGGGGGCAGATACGCAGTATTTT. Full variable domain (outside the CDR3, taken from reference TRBV28 and TRBJ2-3): DVKVTQSSRYLVKRTGEKVFLECVQDMDHENMFWYRQDPGLGLRLIYFSYDVKMKEKGDIPEGYSVSREKKERFSLILESASTNQTSMYLCASSLLQGADTQYFGPGTRLTVL.